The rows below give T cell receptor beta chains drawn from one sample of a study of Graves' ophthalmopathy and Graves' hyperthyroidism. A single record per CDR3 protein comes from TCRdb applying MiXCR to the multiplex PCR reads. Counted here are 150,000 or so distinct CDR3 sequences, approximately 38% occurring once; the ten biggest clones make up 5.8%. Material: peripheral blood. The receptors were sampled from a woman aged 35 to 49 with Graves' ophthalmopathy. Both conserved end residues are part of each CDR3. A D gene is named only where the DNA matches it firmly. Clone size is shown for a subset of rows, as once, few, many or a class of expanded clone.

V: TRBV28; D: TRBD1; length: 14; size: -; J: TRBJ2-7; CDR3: CASSVRTGSVEQYF; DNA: TGTGCCAGCAGCGTTAGGACAGGATCGGTCGAGCAGTACTTC
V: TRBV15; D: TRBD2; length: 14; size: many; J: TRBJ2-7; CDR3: CATSRPAGGPEQYF; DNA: TGTGCCACCAGCAGGCCAGCGGGAGGGCCTGAGCAGTACTTC
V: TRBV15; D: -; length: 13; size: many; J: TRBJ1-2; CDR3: CATSRAPLVGYTF; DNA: TGTGCCACCAGCAGAGCCCCCCTGGTCGGCTACACCTTC
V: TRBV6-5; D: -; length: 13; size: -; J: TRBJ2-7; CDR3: CASSYVGVGEQYF; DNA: TGTGCCAGCAGTTACGTTGGCGTTGGGGAGCAGTACTTC
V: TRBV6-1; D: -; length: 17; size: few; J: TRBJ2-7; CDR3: CASSEYRGGWLSYEQYF; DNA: TGTGCCAGCAGTGAATATAGAGGCGGGTGGTTATCCTACGAGCAGTACTTC
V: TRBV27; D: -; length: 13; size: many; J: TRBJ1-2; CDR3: CASRTGGNYGYTF; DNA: TGTGCCAGCAGAACGGGGGGCAACTATGGCTACACCTTC
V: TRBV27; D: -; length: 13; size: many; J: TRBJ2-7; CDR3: CASSPLLGYEQYF; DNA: TGTGCCAGCAGCCCCCTGTTGGGGTACGAGCAGTACTTC
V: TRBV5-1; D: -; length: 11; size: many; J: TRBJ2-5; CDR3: CASRAQETQYF; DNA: TGCGCCAGCAGGGCCCAAGAGACCCAGTACTTC
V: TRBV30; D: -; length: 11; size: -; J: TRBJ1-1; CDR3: CAWRGGIEAFF; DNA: TGTGCCTGGAGAGGGGGGATTGAAGCTTTCTTT
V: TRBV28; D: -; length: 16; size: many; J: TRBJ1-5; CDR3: CASSPRGGPRNQPQHF; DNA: TGTGCCAGCAGTCCTCGTGGAGGACCTAGAAATCAGCCCCAGCATTTT
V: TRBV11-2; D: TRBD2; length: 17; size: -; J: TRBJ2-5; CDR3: CASSLIGRGRAMETQYF; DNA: TGTGCCAGCAGCCTCATCGGTCGCGGGAGGGCCATGGAGACCCAGTACTTC
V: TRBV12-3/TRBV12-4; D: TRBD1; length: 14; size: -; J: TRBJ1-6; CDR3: CASSPTGGRSPLHF; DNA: TGTGCCAGCAGCCCTACAGGGGGTAGATCACCCCTCCACTTT
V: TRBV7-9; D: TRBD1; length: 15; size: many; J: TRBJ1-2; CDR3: CASSSTGGAYYGYTF; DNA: TGTGCCAGCAGCTCTACAGGGGGCGCGTACTATGGCTACACCTTC
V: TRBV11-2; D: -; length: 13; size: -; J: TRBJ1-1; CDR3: CASRRVGNTEAFF; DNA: TGTGCCAGCAGGAGGGTAGGGAACACTGAAGCTTTCTTT
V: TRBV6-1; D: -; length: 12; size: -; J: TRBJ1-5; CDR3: CAISRSNQPQHF; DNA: TGTGCCATCTCGCGTAGCAATCAGCCCCAGCATTTT
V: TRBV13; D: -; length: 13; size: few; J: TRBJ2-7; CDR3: CASSLGAGREQYF; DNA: TGTGCCAGCAGCTTAGGAGCAGGGCGCGAGCAGTACTTC
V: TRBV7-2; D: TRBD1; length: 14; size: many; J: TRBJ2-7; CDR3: CASSLGQGAGEQYF; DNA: TGTGCCAGCAGCTTAGGTCAGGGGGCGGGAGAGCAGTACTTC
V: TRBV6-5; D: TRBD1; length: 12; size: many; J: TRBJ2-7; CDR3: CASRDRSYEQYF; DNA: TGTGCCAGCCGGGACAGGTCCTACGAGCAGTACTTC
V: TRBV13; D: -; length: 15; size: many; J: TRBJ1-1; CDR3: CASSFPRKANTEAFF; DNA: TGTGCCAGCAGCTTCCCCAGAAAAGCGAACACTGAAGCTTTCTTT
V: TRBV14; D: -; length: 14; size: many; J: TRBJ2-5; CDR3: CASSQAEGFETQYF; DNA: TGTGCCAGCAGCCAAGCGGAGGGATTCGAGACCCAGTACTTC
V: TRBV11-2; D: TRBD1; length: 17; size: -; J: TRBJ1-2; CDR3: CASSSPPPGQGNYGYTF; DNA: TGTGCCAGCAGCTCGCCCCCGCCGGGACAGGGTAACTATGGCTACACCTTC
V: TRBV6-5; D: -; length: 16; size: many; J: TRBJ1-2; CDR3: CASSYPNAGQGNGYTF; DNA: TGTGCCAGCAGTTACCCCAACGCTGGGCAGGGGAATGGCTACACCTTC
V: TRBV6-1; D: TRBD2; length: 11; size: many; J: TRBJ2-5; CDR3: CASSGMETQYF; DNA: TGTGCCAGTAGCGGGATGGAGACCCAGTACTTC
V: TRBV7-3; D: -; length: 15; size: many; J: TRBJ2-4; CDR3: CASSLGGAAKNIQYF; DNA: TGTGCCAGCAGCTTAGGGGGCGCCGCCAAAAACATTCAGTACTTC
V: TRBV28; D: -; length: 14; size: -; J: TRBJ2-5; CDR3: CASSTTGAGETQYF; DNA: TGTGCCAGCAGTACGACAGGCGCTGGGGAGACCCAGTACTTC
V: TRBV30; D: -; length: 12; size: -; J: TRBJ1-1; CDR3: CAWSSTNTEAFF; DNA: TGTGCCTGGAGTAGCACAAACACTGAAGCTTTCTTT
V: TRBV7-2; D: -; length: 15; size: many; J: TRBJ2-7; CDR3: CASSLVPETSYEQYF; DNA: TGTGCCAGCAGCTTAGTTCCGGAGACCTCCTACGAGCAGTACTTC
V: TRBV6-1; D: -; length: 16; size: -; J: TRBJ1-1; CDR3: CASTLTSGTYGAEAFF; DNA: TGTGCCAGCACTCTTACGTCGGGCACCTACGGGGCTGAAGCTTTCTTT
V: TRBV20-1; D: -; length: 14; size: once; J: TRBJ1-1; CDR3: CSASPPPMNTEAFF; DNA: TGCAGTGCTAGCCCCCCCCCCATGAACACTGAAGCTTTCTTT
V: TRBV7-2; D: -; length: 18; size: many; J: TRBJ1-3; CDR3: CASSPSGFYAGHGNTIYF; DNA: TGTGCCAGCAGCCCTAGCGGGTTTTACGCAGGGCACGGAAACACCATATATTTT
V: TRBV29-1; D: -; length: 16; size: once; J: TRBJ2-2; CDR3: CSVEDPGHMNTGELFF; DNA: TGCAGCGTTGAAGATCCGGGACACATGAACACCGGGGAGCTGTTTTTT
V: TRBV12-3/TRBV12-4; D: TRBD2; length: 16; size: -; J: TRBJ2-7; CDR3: CASSPLAGGQSYEQYF; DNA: TGTGCCAGCAGTCCCCTAGCGGGAGGACAATCCTACGAGCAGTACTTC
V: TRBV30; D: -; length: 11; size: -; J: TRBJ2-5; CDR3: CAWSARETQYF; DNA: TGTGCCTGGAGTGCGCGGGAGACCCAGTACTTC
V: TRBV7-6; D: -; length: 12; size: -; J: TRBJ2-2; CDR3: CASSSPGGELFF; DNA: TGTGCCAGTTCATCCCCCGGAGGGGAGCTGTTTTTT
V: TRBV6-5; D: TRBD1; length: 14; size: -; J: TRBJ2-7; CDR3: CASSWRQGANEQYF; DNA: TGTGCCAGCAGTTGGCGACAGGGGGCCAACGAGCAGTACTTC
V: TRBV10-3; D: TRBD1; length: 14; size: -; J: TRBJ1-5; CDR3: CAISGGQGNQPQHF; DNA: TGTGCCATCAGTGGGGGACAGGGCAATCAGCCCCAGCATTTT
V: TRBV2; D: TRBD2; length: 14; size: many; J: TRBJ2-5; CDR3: CASRVAGAWGGQYF; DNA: TGTGCCAGCAGGGTAGCGGGAGCATGGGGAGGCCAGTACTTC
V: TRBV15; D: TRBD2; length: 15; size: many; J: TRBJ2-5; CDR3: CATSRSSGTRETQYF; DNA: TGTGCCACCAGCAGATCTAGCGGGACAAGGGAGACCCAGTACTTC
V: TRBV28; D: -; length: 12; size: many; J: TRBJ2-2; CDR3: CASSWGQRELFF; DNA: TGTGCCAGCAGTTGGGGGCAGCGGGAGCTGTTTTTT
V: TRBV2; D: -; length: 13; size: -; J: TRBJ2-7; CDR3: CASCGTVYYEQYF; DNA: TGTGCCAGCTGTGGGACGGTCTATTACGAGCAGTACTTC
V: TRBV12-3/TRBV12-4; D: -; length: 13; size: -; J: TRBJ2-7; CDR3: CASTPGRSYEQYF; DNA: TGTGCCAGCACCCCAGGACGGAGCTACGAGCAGTACTTC
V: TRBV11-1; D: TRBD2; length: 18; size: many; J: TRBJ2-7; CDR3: CASSLDWLAGGLTYEQYF; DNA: TGTGCCAGCAGCTTAGATTGGCTAGCGGGAGGTTTGACCTACGAGCAGTACTTC
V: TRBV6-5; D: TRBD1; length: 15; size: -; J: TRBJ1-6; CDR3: CASSTRQGRNSPLHF; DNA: TGTGCCAGCAGTACCCGACAGGGCCGCAATTCACCCCTCCACTTT
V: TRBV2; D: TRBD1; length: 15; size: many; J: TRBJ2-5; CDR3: CASSHDRVVVETQYF; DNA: TGTGCCAGCAGCCACGACAGGGTGGTAGTAGAGACCCAGTACTTC
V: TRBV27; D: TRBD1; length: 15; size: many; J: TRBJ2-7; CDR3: CASSPRGQGTYEQYF; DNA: TGTGCCAGCAGTCCAAGGGGACAGGGAACCTACGAGCAGTACTTC
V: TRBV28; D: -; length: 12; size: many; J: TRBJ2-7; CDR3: CASSLLPNEQYF; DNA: TGTGCCAGCAGTCTCCTCCCTAACGAGCAGTACTTC
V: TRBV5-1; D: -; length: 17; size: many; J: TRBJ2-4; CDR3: CASSLAYQGASQNIQYF; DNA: TGCGCCAGCAGCTTGGCGTATCAGGGCGCCTCCCAAAACATTCAGTACTTC
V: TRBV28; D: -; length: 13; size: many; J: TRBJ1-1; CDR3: CASSLHLGAEAFF; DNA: TGTGCCAGCAGTCTCCATCTCGGGGCTGAAGCTTTCTTT
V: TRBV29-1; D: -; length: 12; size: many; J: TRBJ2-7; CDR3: CSVEAGNYEQYF; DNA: TGCAGCGTTGAGGCAGGCAACTACGAGCAGTACTTC
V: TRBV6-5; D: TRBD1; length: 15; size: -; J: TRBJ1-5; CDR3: CASRLGTGPNQPQHF; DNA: TGTGCCAGCAGACTCGGGACAGGGCCCAATCAGCCCCAGCATTTT
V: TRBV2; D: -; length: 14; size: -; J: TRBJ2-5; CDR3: CASCDGGTQETQYF; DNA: TGTGCCAGCTGTGATGGGGGGACCCAAGAGACCCAGTACTTC
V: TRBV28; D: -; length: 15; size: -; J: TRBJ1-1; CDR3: CASSWRKTPNTEAFF; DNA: TGTGCCAGCAGTTGGAGGAAGACCCCGAACACTGAAGCTTTCTTT
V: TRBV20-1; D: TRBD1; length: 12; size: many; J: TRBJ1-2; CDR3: CSPRQGDGGYTF; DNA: TGCAGTCCAAGACAGGGGGATGGTGGCTACACCTTC
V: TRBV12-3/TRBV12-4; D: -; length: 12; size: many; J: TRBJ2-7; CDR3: CASSKQTYEQYF; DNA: TGTGCCAGCAGTAAACAAACCTACGAGCAGTACTTC
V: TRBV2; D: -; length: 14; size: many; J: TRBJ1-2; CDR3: CASMSEGASYGYTF; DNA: TGTGCCAGCATGAGCGAGGGAGCAAGCTATGGCTACACCTTC
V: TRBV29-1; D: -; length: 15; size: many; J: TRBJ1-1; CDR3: CSVEGWGEVDTEAFF; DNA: TGCAGCGTTGAAGGTTGGGGGGAAGTAGACACTGAAGCTTTCTTT
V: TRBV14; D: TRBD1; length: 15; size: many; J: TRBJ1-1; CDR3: CASSQRGQGGTEAFF; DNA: TGTGCCAGCAGCCAAAGGGGACAGGGGGGAACTGAAGCTTTCTTT
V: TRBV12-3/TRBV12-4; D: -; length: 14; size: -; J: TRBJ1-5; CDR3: CASSLAPGDQPQHF; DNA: TGTGCCAGCAGTTTAGCGCCCGGGGATCAGCCCCAGCATTTT
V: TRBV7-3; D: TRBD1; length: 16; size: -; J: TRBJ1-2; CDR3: CASSLTGQGAGGGYTF; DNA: TGTGCCAGCAGCTTAACAGGACAGGGGGCGGGTGGTGGCTACACCTTC
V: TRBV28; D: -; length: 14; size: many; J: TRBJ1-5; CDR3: CASSLVKGNQPQHF; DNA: TGTGCCAGCAGTTTAGTCAAAGGTAATCAGCCCCAGCATTTT